The 23 T cell receptor beta chains in this list originate from one sample, sequenced in a study of PD-1 and CTLA-4 blockade in melanoma. Sequenced by immunoSEQ multiplex PCR; TCRdb stores in-frame clones only, minus some. The data hold roughly 21,000 clones, with more than 70% observed a single time. Sequencing used CD8+ T cells from peripheral blood, obtained before anti-PD-1 treatment. These TCRs come from a human donor with melanoma.

The chain employs TRBV28 and TRBJ1-4; 7 bases fit TRBD1. V lost 4 bases to trimming and J lost 3 bases; unmatched junction nucleotides: 8. The length of the CDR3 is 16 residues. The germline V gene has CDR1 MDHEN and CDR2 SYDVKM. CDR3 sequence: CASSYYVGTANEKLFF. CDR3 DNA: TGTGCCAGCAGTTACTATGTCGGGACAGCTAATGAAAAACTGTTTTTT. The variable domain in full, with the rest retrieved from reference TRBV28 and TRBJ1-4, is DVKVTQSSRYLVKRTGEKVFLECVQDMDHENMFWYRQDPGLGLRLIYFSYDVKMKEKGDIPEGYSVSREKKERFSLILESASTNQTSMYLCASSYYVGTANEKLFFGSGTQLSVL.

The chain recombines TRBV2 with TRBJ2-2; 10 bases agree with TRBD2. The CDR3 runs to 16 residues. The V gene end was trimmed by 5 bases and the J gene end by 4 bases; junction bases not matched to a gene: 7. Per germline, CDR1 SNHLY and CDR2 FYNNEI. The CDR3 bases are TGTGCCAGCAGTTTGGCTAGCGGGGGTTTCACCGGGGAGCTGTTTTTT. Protein: CASSLASGGFTGELFF.

This sequence joins TRBV6-6 and TRBJ2-1; 9 positions match TRBD1. The ends lost 5 bases at V and 9 bases at J; junction bases unmatched: 8. The CDR3 contains 14 residues. In germline, CDR1 is MNHNY, CDR2 SVGAGI (reference sequence). Here the CDR3 reads CASSPGQGISEQFF. DNA of the CDR3: TGTGCCAGCAGTCCGGGACAGGGAATATCTGAGCAGTTCTTC.

The chain joins TRBV7-9 to TRBJ2-7; the D gene is possibly TRBD1 (6 bases). The ends were cut back, 3 bases at V and 2 bases at J, with 11 bases in the middle. CDR1 is SEHNR, CDR2 FQNEAQ, per germline (reference sequence). This CDR3 has 14 residues. CDR3 loop: CASSFGQSTYEQYF. The CDR3 DNA reads as TGTGCCAGCAGCTTTGGACAGTCCACCTACGAGCAGTACTTC. Together with reference TRBV7-9 and TRBJ2-7, the CDR3 gives the full variable domain: DTGVSQNPRHKITKRGQNVTFRCDPISEHNRLYWYRQTLGQGPEFLTYFQNEAQLEKSRLLSDRFSAERPKGSFSTLEIQRTEQGDSAMYLCASSFGQSTYEQYFGPGTRLTVT.

The genes are TRBV5-5 and TRBJ2-1, with TRBD2 matching over 7 bases. The CDR3 has 15 residues. The germline CDR1 and CDR2 sequences are SGHKS and YYEKEE (reference sequence). V lost 0 bases and J lost 1; bases outside the gene matches: 1. The CDR3 here is CASSLEGLSYNEQFF. CDR3 bases: TGTGCCAGCAGCTTGGAGGGACTATCCTACAATGAGCAGTTCTTC.

V gene TRBV6-5 combines with J gene TRBJ2-2; 8 bases map to TRBD2. CDR1 and CDR2 (germline): MNHEY, SVGAGI. This CDR3 has 16 amino acids. V was clipped by 3 bases and J by 3 bases; unmatched bases: 6. The CDR3 loop is CASSYGAGDDTGELFF. Written as DNA, the CDR3 is TGTGCCAGCAGTTATGGAGCGGGGGACGACACCGGGGAGCTGTTTTTT.

The rearrangement links TRBV27 to TRBJ1-5; 8 bases are shared with TRBD1. The length of the CDR3 is 17 residues. Germline V lookup: CDR1 MNHEY, CDR2 SMNVEV (reference sequence). The V segment lost 4 bases and the J segment 7 bases; nucleotides outside the gene matches: 15. The CDR3 DNA reads as TGTGCCAGCAGTTCACTTAGGACAGGGTATAGCGGACAGCCCCAGCATTTT. The encoded protein is CASSSLRTGYSGQPQHF.

The rearrangement joins TRBV28 to TRBJ1-1; no firm D call. V was shortened by 4 bases and J by 6 bases, with 6 bases between the two germline ends. The CDR3 runs 11 residues. The germline gives CDR1 MDHEN, CDR2 SYDVKM. The CDR3 DNA sequence: TGTGCCAGCAGTTGGTACTCTGAAGCTTTCTTT. This translates into CASSWYSEAFF.

The chain has TRBV25-1 and TRBJ1-1; D gene ambiguous. This CDR3 has 13 residues. Trimming left V 6 bases short and J 3 bases short, with 11 bases between. Germline V CDR1 and CDR2: MGHDK, SYGVNS. The CDR3 spells CASRGFEDTEAFF. In DNA, the CDR3 is TGTGCCAGCAGGGGGTTCGAGGACACTGAAGCTTTCTTT.

The chain uses TRBV6-6 and TRBJ2-7; D is undetermined. CDR1 and CDR2 from the germline V gene are MNHNY and SVGAGI (reference sequence). This CDR3 spans 14 amino acids. V was shortened by 6 bases and J by 1 base, with 13 bases between the two germline ends. CDR3 coding DNA: TGTGCCAGCAGCACTACAGTACTATCCTACGAGCAGTACTTC. This sequence encodes CASSTTVLSYEQYF.

Here the CDR3 reads CASSLGWGEADTQYF. The CDR3 nucleotides are TGTGCCAGCAGCTTAGGCTGGGGAGAAGCAGATACGCAGTATTTT. The chain uses TRBV13 and TRBJ2-3, with TRBD2 as a possible D gene (5 bases). V was pared by 0 bases and J by 4 bases, with 11 bases between. Germline CDR1 and CDR2: PRHDT and FYEKMQ (reference sequence). The CDR3 covers 15 residues.

This clone occurred once. This sequence joins TRBV19 and TRBJ2-1; D unresolved. Trimming removed 4 bases at V and 3 bases at J, with 4 bases between. Germline assignment: CDR1 LNHDA and CDR2 SQIVND (reference sequence). The CDR3 loop spans 12 amino acids. As DNA, the CDR3 is TGTGCCAGTAGTAAAGGCTACAATGAGCAGTTCTTC. Its translation is CASSKGYNEQFF.

Remarks on this clone: Other DNA sequences from this sample encode an identical CDR3 as well. This chain connects TRBV6-5 to TRBJ1-1; weak D call: TRBD1 (5 bases). The length of the CDR3 is 13 residues. Trimming removed 0 bases from V and 6 bases from J, with 8 bases in between. Germline lookup yields CDR1 MNHEY and CDR2 SVGAGI. DNA of the CDR3: TGTGCCAGCAGTTACTCTTCGGGGGCTGAAGCTTTCTTT. As protein: CASSYSSGAEAFF.

The chain has TRBV7-9 and TRBJ1-2; 12 nucleotides align to TRBD1. Germline CDR1 is SEHNR and CDR2 is FQNEAQ (reference sequence). The V gene end was trimmed by 3 bases and the J gene end by 8 bases; junction bases not matched to a gene: 7. The CDR3 covers 15 residues. The CDR3 region has the DNA TGTGCCAGCAGCTTTCCGGGACAGGGGGCTGGCGGCTACACCTTC. It is translated as CASSFPGQGAGGYTF.

The chain is built from TRBV12-3 or TRBV12-4 and TRBJ2-1; 8 bases are a match to TRBD2. The CDR3 spans 13 residues. V was pared by 7 bases and J by 4 bases, with 3 bases of the junction left unmatched. CDR3 amino acids: CASIAGSYNEQFF. CDR3 bases: TGTGCCAGCATAGCGGGATCATACAATGAGCAGTTCTTC.

This clone was observed a few times. The chain uses TRBV19 and TRBJ1-2; 7 bases are a match to TRBD1. With V trimmed by 5 bases and J by 3 bases, 9 bases remained unmatched. The CDR3 consists of 15 residues. Germline V CDR1 and CDR2: LNHDA, SQIVND (reference sequence). CDR3 bases: TGTGCCAGTAGTCCCGAGTCCACAGGGGACTATGGCTACACCTTC. Translating it yields CASSPESTGDYGYTF. Variable domain in full (rest from reference TRBV19 and TRBJ1-2): DGGITQSPKYLFRKEGQNVTLSCEQNLNHDAMYWYRQDPGQGLRLIYYSQIVNDFQKGDIAEGYSVSREKKESFPLTVTSAQKNPTAFYLCASSPESTGDYGYTFGSGTRLTVV.

This rearrangement joins TRBV7-9 to TRBJ2-1; 11 bases map to TRBD2. This CDR3 is 15 amino acids long. CDR1 SEHNR and CDR2 FQNEAQ come from the germline V gene (reference sequence). V shed 5 bases, J shed 2 bases, and the junction held 2 bases outside the gene matches. CDR3 DNA sequence: TGTGCCAGCAGCAATAGCGGGGGGGCCTACAATGAGCAGTTCTTC. Translation: CASSNSGGAYNEQFF.

The chain uses TRBV4-1 and TRBJ2-5; possible D gene TRBD1, 6 bases. V lost 4 bases and J 4 bases, leaving 16 bases between the germline ends. CDR1 MGHRA and CDR2 YSYEKL come from the germline V gene. This CDR3 is 15 amino acids long. The CDR3 sequence: CASSPKGGMRETQYF. The CDR3 DNA reads as TGCGCCAGCAGCCCCAAAGGGGGAATGCGAGAGACCCAGTACTTC.

The chain combines TRBV6-5 with TRBJ1-3; D is perhaps TRBD1 (6 bases). The V gene's germline CDR1 is MNHEY and CDR2 SVGAGI. Deletions cut 7 bases from V and 0 bases from J, with 13 bases between. This CDR3 has 15 residues. The CDR3 sequence is CASKKGQYSGNTIYF. CDR3 nucleotide sequence: TGTGCCAGCAAAAAGGGACAATACTCTGGAAACACCATATATTTT.

CDR3 loop: CASSSRTSLHEQFF. The DNA of the CDR3 is TGTGCCAGCAGCTCTAGGACTAGCCTCCATGAGCAGTTCTTC. V is TRBV5-6 and J is TRBJ2-1, with 8 bases matching TRBD2. The CDR3 is made up of 14 amino acids. CDR1 SGHDT and CDR2 YYEEEE come from the germline V gene. The V gene end was trimmed by 3 bases and the J gene end by 8 bases; junction bases not matched to a gene: 7.

The sample holds a few counts of this clone. V and J are TRBV4-1 and TRBJ1-2, with D maybe TRBD1 (6 bases). Germline CDR1 and CDR2: MGHRA and YSYEKL. The CDR3 is made up of 17 amino acids. With 1 base removed from V and 8 bases from J, the gap between germline ends came to 23 bases. The CDR3 region is CASSQVWGAYGDFGYTF. The CDR3 DNA reads TGCGCCAGCAGCCAAGTGTGGGGGGCCTACGGAGATTTCGGCTACACCTTC.

The V and J genes are TRBV13 and TRBJ2-5; D is uncertain. V gave up 4 bases and J gave up 2 bases, with 5 bases separating them. Germline values: CDR1 PRHDT, CDR2 FYEKMQ (reference sequence). CDR3 length: 12 residues. The CDR3, as DNA: TGTGCCAGCAGCTCCGATCAAGAGACCCAGTACTTC. Its protein product is CASSSDQETQYF.

The rearrangement links TRBV4-3 to TRBJ2-6; 7 nucleotides match TRBD1. Germline V lookup: CDR1 LGHNA, CDR2 YSLEER. With V trimmed by 0 bases and J by 0 bases, 5 bases remained unmatched. The CDR3 covers 18 residues. DNA of the CDR3: TGCGCCAGCAGCCAAGAACCGGCAGGGGGCTCTGGGGCCAACGTCCTGACTTTC. Encoded protein: CASSQEPAGGSGANVLTF.